These T cell receptor beta chains were read from a single sample in a study of Ad26.COV2.S vaccination and SARS-CoV-2 variants. Using immunoSEQ multiplex PCR, the repertoire was profiled, and TCRdb retains in-frame clones only, with some absent. This sample has about 330,000 clones, with roughly nine tenths found just once. Material: peripheral blood, obtained in a trial of Ad26.COV2.S vaccine versus placebo. The receptors stem from a person aged 18-65 years who received the Ad26.COV2.S COVID-19 vaccine or a placebo. The CDR3 runs from the conserved cysteine through the conserved F or W.

CDR3 length	V gene	J gene	CDR3 protein
15	TRBV6-6	TRBJ1-1	CASTLTQQGNTEAFF
14	TRBV5-1	TRBJ2-1	CASSLGQGKNEQFF
14	TRBV2	TRBJ1-3	CASRDRTSGNTIYF
23	TRBV29-1	TRBJ1-4	CSVERGAGGRSANPQSTNEKLFF
16	TRBV6-5	TRBJ1-2	CASSYSGQGLGDGYTF
13	TRBV18	TRBJ1-1	CASSPPGLREAFF
12	TRBV30	TRBJ1-5	CAWGYSNQPQHF
18	TRBV11-3	TRBJ2-3	CASSDPPLALPSTDTQYF
13	TRBV21-1	TRBJ1-5	CASRQGKGSPQHF
15	TRBV7-2	TRBJ1-1	CASSSWTAMNTEAFF
16	TRBV9	TRBJ1-6	CASSPGTGAHNSPLHF
18	TRBV12-5	TRBJ2-1	CASGLAHAGTGGVNEQFF
15	TRBV5-8	TRBJ1-1	CASSFRVPLNTEAFF
11	TRBV20-1	TRBJ2-2	CSASRAGELFF
17	TRBV5-1	TRBJ1-1	CASSFTTGSPQNTEAFF
16	TRBV5-1	TRBJ1-2	CASSLAGGLANYGYTF
14	TRBV6-2/TRBV6-3	TRBJ1-5	CASSFVGGNQPQHF
13	TRBV28	TRBJ1-2	CASRTQGISGYTF
11	TRBV5-6	TRBJ2-1	CASSLVLEQFF
15	TRBV4-3	TRBJ1-2	CASSPGTDSNYGYTF
14	TRBV4-1	TRBJ1-1	CASSRLEVNTEAFF
14	TRBV7-9	TRBJ1-4	CASSLGEFGEKLFF
15	TRBV28	TRBJ1-1	CASSRAAGLNTEAFF
14	TRBV19	TRBJ1-1	CASSIATPATEAFF
16	TRBV7-9	TRBJ2-5	CASSPLSGLLVETQYF
13	TRBV5-8	TRBJ2-7	CASSLEMDHEQYF
13	TRBV5-1	TRBJ1-2	CASSFDDRGGYTF
14	TRBV7-2	TRBJ1-2	CASSLVAAGRGYTF
13	TRBV4-1	TRBJ2-3	CASSQPAPDTQYF
13	TRBV18	TRBJ2-2	CASSPIAPGELFF
12	TRBV6-2/TRBV6-3	TRBJ1-5	CASSGPYQPQHF
14	TRBV5-1	TRBJ2-2	CASRRQADTGELFF
10	TRBV6-6	TRBJ2-5	CASRQETQYF
14	TRBV7-9	TRBJ2-1	CASSLSQADIEQFF
16	TRBV6-4	TRBJ2-3	CASSDSASGEPDTQYF
14	TRBV6-5	TRBJ2-1	CASSYLQGSNEQFF
14	TRBV4-3	TRBJ1-1	CASSQTYSRTEAFF
16	TRBV10-3	TRBJ1-2	CAISESTGWGYYGYTF
16	TRBV5-5	TRBJ1-1	CASSLRAGPDIAEAFF
14	TRBV6-5	TRBJ1-1	CASSYGGMNTEAFF
15	TRBV11-3	TRBJ2-5	CASSLSAREAETQYF
16	TRBV6-5	TRBJ1-1	CASSYFFRDRDTEAFF